The 22 T cell receptor beta chains presented below share a single source sample, sequenced in a study of shared clonotypes between healthy human individuals (TCRdb year 2020). Library prep was done by the immunoSEQ multiplex PCR assay. Here the immuneACCESS table is served through TCRdb, limited to in-frame sequences with V and J called. Missing clones are a known gap in these copies; in checked studies unresolved V genes cover under half, and the rest lacks a known reason. Counted in this sample were roughly 2.5 million clones; just over 90% of them appeared once. Around 0.14% of the sample comes from the top ten. Sequenced sample: naive CD4+ T cells sorted from blood. Sample cell subset or site, as interpreted from the label and publication: CD45RA+ positively selected. These receptors came from a man between 18 and 35 years old in good health.

The chain recombines TRBV21-1 with TRBJ2-7; the table's D gene call, TRBD1, was not cross checked with the DNA. TRBV21-1 is an annotated pseudogene. The CDR3 runs to 16 residues. The CDR3 region has the DNA TGTGCCAGCAGTCCAGAACAAGGGACAGACTCCTACGAGCAGTACTTC. This encodes CASSPEQGTDSYEQYF.

V usage is TRBV23-1 and J usage is TRBJ1-1, with D perhaps TRBD1 (6 bases). TRBV23-1 is marked as an open reading frame, function uncertain. Trimming removed 0 bases at V and 3 bases at J, with 14 bases between. This CDR3 spans 16 amino acids. CDR3 sequence: CASSQSRQAQDTEAFF. CDR3 sequence (DNA): TGCGCCAGCAGTCAATCTCGACAGGCCCAGGACACTGAAGCTTTCTTT.

The chain recombines TRBV25-1 with TRBJ2-5; D is unclear. Trimming left V 10 bases short and J 6 bases short, with 18 bases between. The length of the CDR3 is 13 residues. The germline gives CDR1 MGHDK, CDR2 SYGVNS. CDR3 nucleotides: TGTGCCACCACCGGGCGTTCGGAAAAGACCCAGTACTTC. It is translated as CATTGRSEKTQYF.

The rearrangement links TRBV5-4 to TRBJ2-3; 14 nucleotides match TRBD2. From germline, CDR1 is SGHNT and CDR2 YYREEE (reference sequence). This CDR3 has 18 amino acids. V gave up 1 base and J gave up 4 bases; unmatched junction bases: 8. In DNA, the CDR3 is TGTGCCAGCAGCTTGAAGGGGACTAGCGGGAGCGGGGCAGATACGCAGTATTTT. Translated, it gives CASSLKGTSGSGADTQYF.

The chain joins TRBV5-1 to TRBJ2-1, with D perhaps being TRBD1 or TRBD2 (5 bases each). The CDR3 consists of 12 residues. V lost 7 bases and J 5 bases, leaving 10 bases between the germline ends. CDR1 and CDR2 from the germline V gene are SGHRS and YFSETQ. The CDR3 is CASGAGNNEQFF. As DNA, the CDR3 is TGCGCCAGCGGGGCCGGGAACAATGAGCAGTTCTTC.

This CDR3 reads CASSSGQSSYNSPLHF. CDR3 in DNA: TGTGCCAGCAGTTCCGGACAGAGCTCCTATAATTCACCCCTCCACTTT. The rearrangement uses TRBV28 and TRBJ1-6, with a weak D call TRBD1 (6 bases). The CDR3 covers 16 residues. Germline CDR1 reads MDHEN; CDR2 reads SYDVKM. V lost 4 bases and J 0 bases, leaving 10 bases between the germline ends.

This chain connects TRBV30 to TRBJ1-5, with D possibly TRBD1 on 5 matching bases. Germline CDR1 reads GTSNPN; CDR2 reads SVGIG (reference sequence). V was cut by 0 bases and J by 2 bases, with 14 bases left in between. CDR3 length: 16 amino acids. The CDR3 nucleotides are TGTGCCTGGAGTGTAGGATCCAGGGTGGGCAATCAGCCCCAGCATTTT. Its translation: CAWSVGSRVGNQPQHF.

This CDR3 reads CASSLGRWEQYF. The CDR3 region has the DNA TGTGCCAGCAGCTTAGGCCGGTGGGAGCAGTACTTC. The chain recombines TRBV11-2 with TRBJ2-7; D gene unclear. V lost 1 base and J lost 7, with 8 bases in between. The CDR3 runs 12 residues. CDR1 and CDR2 from the germline V gene are SGHAT and FQNNGV.

V gene TRBV4-1 combines with J gene TRBJ1-6; D is unresolved. The CDR3 has 14 amino acids. The germline V gene has CDR1 MGHRA and CDR2 YSYEKL. V was shortened by 6 bases and J by 9 bases, with 15 bases between the two germline ends. CDR3 sequence reads: CASRPRTSGSPLHF. The CDR3 DNA is TGCGCCAGCAGGCCAAGAACTTCGGGTTCACCCCTCCACTTT.

V is TRBV27 and J is TRBJ1-6, with 9 bases matching TRBD1. The CDR3 runs to 16 residues. In germline, CDR1 is MNHEY, CDR2 SMNVEV (reference sequence). V dropped 4 bases and J dropped 6; count of bases not matched to a gene: 7. The CDR3 loop reads CASSWGTGSGNSPLHF. Written as DNA, the CDR3 is TGTGCCAGCAGTTGGGGGACAGGGAGTGGTAATTCACCCCTCCACTTT.

This chain joins TRBV19 and TRBJ2-7; 9 bases line up with TRBD1. The J segment lost 1 base and the V segment lost 6 bases, leaving 7 bases of the junction unmatched. The CDR3 loop spans 15 amino acids. CDR1 and CDR2 from the germline V gene are LNHDA and SQIVND (reference sequence). CDR3 amino acids: CASRAGTGTSYEQYF. CDR3 nucleotide sequence: TGTGCCAGTAGAGCCGGGACAGGGACATCCTACGAGCAGTACTTC.

With respect to this clone: The same CDR3 is also encoded by other DNA sequences in this sample. The V call is TRBV7-2, the J call TRBJ2-7; 7 bases are a match to TRBD2. CDR3 size: 15 residues. CDR1 and CDR2 from the germline V gene are SGHTA and FQGNSA. V was clipped by 2 bases and J by 2 bases; unmatched bases: 6. The CDR3 region has the DNA TGTGCCAGCAGCTTATTGGCTAGCGGAACCTACGAGCAGTACTTC. Its translation is CASSLLASGTYEQYF.

The V call is TRBV9, the J call TRBJ2-3; maybe TRBD2 (5 bases). Germline assignment: CDR1 SGDLS and CDR2 YYNGEE. V lost 3 bases and J lost 4, with 18 bases in between. This CDR3 is built from 16 residues. This CDR3 is CASSALVWPSADTQYF. The DNA of the CDR3 is TGTGCCAGCAGCGCACTAGTTTGGCCCTCGGCAGATACGCAGTATTTT.

This sequence joins TRBV30 and TRBJ1-4; D unresolved. The germline V gene has CDR1 GTSNPN and CDR2 SVGIG (reference sequence). The CDR3 contains 13 residues. V gave up 4 bases and J gave up 6 bases, with 12 bases separating them. The CDR3 DNA is TGTGCCTGGAATCAACAGAACTATGAAAAACTGTTTTTT. This encodes CAWNQQNYEKLFF.

This chain links TRBV7-9 with TRBJ1-2; tentative D call: TRBD1 (6 bases). Germline V gene sequence: CDR1 SEHNR, CDR2 FQNEAQ (reference sequence). With 5 bases removed from V and 4 bases from J, the gap between germline ends came to 20 bases. This CDR3 is 16 amino acids long. The CDR3 DNA reads TGTGCCAGCAGCCCCGGGGACACCGTATTGCCCTATGGCTACACCTTC. Translated, it gives CASSPGDTVLPYGYTF. Complete variable domain (other parts from reference TRBV7-9 and TRBJ1-2): DTGVSQNPRHKITKRGQNVTFRCDPISEHNRLYWYRQTLGQGPEFLTYFQNEAQLEKSRLLSDRFSAERPKGSFSTLEIQRTEQGDSAMYLCASSPGDTVLPYGYTFGSGTRLTVV.

As to this clone: The same CDR3 arises from other DNA sequences in this sample as well. V and J are TRBV18 and TRBJ2-7; 11 bases fit TRBD2. V dropped 3 bases and J dropped 3; count of bases not matched to a gene: 1. Germline CDR1 is KGHSH and CDR2 is LQKENI. The CDR3 runs 14 residues. CDR3 DNA sequence: TGTGCCAGCTCACCGACTAGCGGGGTCTACGAGCAGTACTTC. This sequence encodes CASSPTSGVYEQYF. Supplemented by reference TRBV18 and TRBJ2-7, the full variable domain reads NAGVMQNPRHLVRRRGQEARLRCSPMKGHSHVYWYRQLPEEGLKFMVYLQKENIIDESGMPKERFSAEFPKEGPSILRIQQVVRGDSAAYFCASSPTSGVYEQYFGPGTRLTVT.

The chain links TRBV5-4 to TRBJ2-1, with TRBD2 identical over 8 bases. The V gene end was trimmed by 5 bases and the J gene end by 5 bases; junction bases not matched to a gene: 3. The CDR3 is 13 amino acids. Per the germline V gene, CDR1 is SGHNT and CDR2 is YYREEE (reference sequence). The CDR3 nucleotides are TGTGCCAGCAGGACTAGCGCTCACAATGAGCAGTTCTTC. Translation: CASRTSAHNEQFF.

The CDR3 bases are TGTGCTAGTGGGCGATCCGGGACTAGCGGGAGACCCTCCTACAATGAGCAGTTCTTC. The encoded protein is CASGRSGTSGRPSYNEQFF. This sequence joins TRBV12-5 and TRBJ2-1; 14 bases align to TRBD2. The junction had 10 bases not matched to a gene; V was cut back by 6 bases and J by 0 bases. CDR3 length: 19 residues. The germline V gene has CDR1 LGHNT and CDR2 FRNRAP.

The V call is TRBV10-3, the J call TRBJ2-3, with TRBD2 identical over 11 bases. Germline CDR1 ENHRY, CDR2 SYGVKD. V trimming: 0 bases; J trimming: 8 bases; junction bases outside the gene matches: 7. The CDR3 contains 16 residues. This CDR3 is CAISESGTSGPGTQYF. The CDR3 DNA is TGTGCCATCAGTGAGTCCGGGACTAGCGGCCCGGGTACGCAGTATTTT.

This chain connects TRBV28 to TRBJ2-2, with D possibly being TRBD2 (5 bases). There are 13 residues in the CDR3. Looked up from germline, CDR1 is MDHEN and CDR2 is SYDVKM. Trimming removed 2 bases from V and 6 bases from J, with 7 bases in between. CDR3 nucleotide sequence: TGTGCCAGCAGTTTAAGAGGGTCCGGGGAGCTGTTTTTT. It yields the protein CASSLRGSGELFF. The variable domain in full, completed from reference TRBV28 and TRBJ2-2, reads DVKVTQSSRYLVKRTGEKVFLECVQDMDHENMFWYRQDPGLGLRLIYFSYDVKMKEKGDIPEGYSVSREKKERFSLILESASTNQTSMYLCASSLRGSGELFFGEGSRLTVL.

This rearrangement joins TRBV5-1 to TRBJ2-6; tentative D call: TRBD1 (6 bases). The V and J ends lost 6 bases and 0 bases respectively, with 13 bases between them. The CDR3 runs 16 residues. Germline CDR1 is SGHRS and CDR2 is YFSETQ. Here the CDR3 reads CASKGGHTSGANVLTF. The CDR3 nucleotides read TGCGCCAGCAAAGGGGGTCATACCTCTGGGGCCAACGTCCTGACTTTC. Full variable domain (rest looked up from reference TRBV5-1 and TRBJ2-6): KAGVTQTPRYLIKTRGQQVTLSCSPISGHRSVSWYQQTPGQGLQFLFEYFSETQRNKGNFPGRFSGRQFSNSRSEMNVSTLELGDSALYLCASKGGHTSGANVLTFGAGSRLTVL.

V and J are TRBV7-2 and TRBJ2-2; 8 bases are shared with TRBD1. The length of the CDR3 is 15 residues. V lost 4 bases to trimming and J lost 7 bases; unmatched junction nucleotides: 8. Germline CDR1 is SGHTA and CDR2 is FQGNSA. The DNA for the CDR3 is TGTGCCAGCAGCTCCTACAGGGGGTCGGGCGGGGAGCTGTTTTTT. This codes for CASSSYRGSGGELFF.